The 14 T cell receptor beta chains reported below all come from one sample, sequenced in a study of T cell repertoires in cytomegalovirus infection. TCRdb passed the reads through MiXCR, listing each CDR3 protein once. This sample has some 480,000 distinct CDR3 sequences, with roughly 34% found just once. Their specific antigens are unknown. Sequenced material: cultured PBMCs, taken from culture after CMV antigen stimulation. These receptors were taken from a human donor in good health (CMV status not recorded). Some clones in this sample may be carry-over from other donors' samples.

The rearrangement uses TRBV12-3 or TRBV12-4 and TRBJ2-5; D is perhaps TRBD1 (5 bases). CDR3 length: 13 residues. The germline V and J ends were trimmed by 8 bases and 2 bases, with 12 bases remaining between them. The CDR3 protein is CASAGQMQETQYF. The CDR3 DNA is TGTGCCAGCGCAGGGCAAATGCAAGAGACCCAGTACTTC.

V gene TRBV27 combines with J gene TRBJ1-6, with D possibly TRBD1 on 5 matching bases. The germline V gene encodes CDR1 MNHEY and CDR2 SMNVEV (reference sequence). The V end was cut by 6 bases, the J end by 10 bases, with 19 bases between. This CDR3 comprises 15 residues. The CDR3 region is CASSPGDWLWSPLHF. CDR3 bases: TGTGCCAGCAGCCCCGGGGACTGGTTGTGGTCACCCCTCCACTTT.

On this clonotype: One end of the junction fails to match germline, which may point to a read error. V usage is TRBV7-6 and J usage is TRBJ2-3, with 8 bases fitting TRBD2. CDR1 and CDR2 from the germline V gene are SGHVS and FNYEAQ. The CDR3 has 16 amino acids. CDR3 DNA: TGTGCTAGCAGCTTAGCGCCTAGCGGGCAACAGGATACGCAGTATTTT. Translation: CASSLAPSGQQDTQYF.

J is TRBJ1-2 and V is TRBV9; 10 bases match TRBD1. The ends lost 3 bases at V and 3 bases at J; junction bases unmatched: 14. This CDR3 has 18 amino acids. In germline, CDR1 is SGDLS, CDR2 YYNGEE. CDR3: CASSAVGDRGTGDYGYTF. In nucleotides, the CDR3 is TGTGCCAGCAGCGCCGTCGGGGACAGGGGTACTGGGGACTATGGCTACACCTTC.

CDR3 coding DNA: TGTGCCAGCAGTTCTCTTCCGACTAGCGGGAGAGCTCCTGAGCAGTTCTTC. Protein product: CASSSLPTSGRAPEQFF. The chain employs TRBV6-5 and TRBJ2-1; TRBD2 aligns across 12 bases. The J segment lost 9 bases and the V segment lost 4 bases, leaving 13 bases of the junction unmatched. Germline V lookup: CDR1 MNHEY, CDR2 SVGAGI. The CDR3 totals 17 residues.

CDR3 DNA: TGTGCCAGCAGCAAAGGGACCTCCTACGAGCAGTACTTC. Amino acids: CASSKGTSYEQYF. The chain combines TRBV13 with TRBJ2-7; possibly TRBD1 or TRBD2 for D (5 bases each). The germline CDR1 and CDR2 sequences are PRHDT and FYEKMQ (reference sequence). The length of the CDR3 is 13 residues. Trimming removed 5 bases at V and 0 bases at J, with 8 bases between.

V is TRBV7-9 and J is TRBJ2-1; D remains unclear. The germline V and J ends were trimmed by 0 bases and 7 bases, with 7 bases remaining between them. Germline V CDR1 and CDR2: SEHNR, FQNEAQ (reference sequence). CDR3 size: 13 residues. The DNA of the CDR3 is TGTGCCAGCAGCTTAGCACCGGTGAATGAGCAGTTCTTC. This encodes CASSLAPVNEQFF.

The chain joins TRBV29-1 to TRBJ1-2; D might be TRBD1 (5 bases). Germline V lookup: CDR1 SQVTM, CDR2 ANQGSEA. The V gene lost 1 base and the J gene lost 8 bases, with 17 bases spanning the gap. This CDR3 is built from 14 residues. CDR3 loop: CSVEGGAQTRGYTF. Here the CDR3 DNA reads TGCAGCGTTGAAGGAGGGGCACAGACGCGGGGCTACACCTTC.

This clonotype was found a few times. In DNA, the CDR3 is TGTGCCAGCAGTGAAGCGGGACCCCAAGAGACCCAGTACTTC. This sequence encodes CASSEAGPQETQYF. This chain joins TRBV6-2 or TRBV6-3 and TRBJ2-5; 7 nucleotides match TRBD2. V was clipped by 5 bases and J by 1 base; unmatched bases: 4. Germline V gene sequence: CDR1 MNHEY, CDR2 SVGEGT. This CDR3 region has 14 residues.

This chain connects TRBV3-1 to TRBJ2-5; 12 bases are shared with TRBD2. The germline gives CDR1 LGHDT, CDR2 YNNKEL (reference sequence). The CDR3 sequence is 17 residues long. The junction had 7 bases not matched to a gene; V was cut back by 4 bases and J by 1 base. CDR3 in amino acids: CASSPASGRGVQETQYF. CDR3 sequence (DNA): TGTGCCAGCAGCCCCGCTAGCGGGAGGGGCGTCCAAGAGACCCAGTACTTC.

This clonotype was observed at least ten times. CDR3 in amino acids: CASSGRTFKGGTDTQYF. CDR3 coding DNA: TGTGCCAGCAGCGGACGTACTTTTAAGGGGGGCACAGATACGCAGTATTTT. The rearrangement joins TRBV7-6 to TRBJ2-3; D is perhaps TRBD1 (6 bases). Germline values: CDR1 SGHVS, CDR2 FNYEAQ. Trimming pared 5 bases from V and 1 base from J, leaving 19 bases between. This CDR3 is 17 amino acids long.

The gene calls are TRBV6-2 or TRBV6-3 and TRBJ2-5, with D possibly matching TRBD1 (6 bases). CDR1 and CDR2 from the germline V gene are MNHEY and SVGEGT. The CDR3 extends over 15 amino acids. V lost 0 bases, J lost 5 bases, and 13 bases lay in between. The CDR3 DNA sequence: TGTGCCAGCAGTTACTCGGCCAGGGGCGGGGAGACCCAGTACTTC. It is translated as CASSYSARGGETQYF.

This clonotype was found once. This sequence joins TRBV5-5 and TRBJ2-7; no definite D call. Germline CDR1 is SGHKS and CDR2 is YYEKEE (reference sequence). CDR3 length equals 13 residues. Trimming stripped 0 bases from V and 3 bases from J, with 7 bases between. This CDR3 is CASSLVAIYEQYV. CDR3 nucleotide sequence: TGTGCCAGCAGCTTGGTGGCAATCTACGAGCAGTACGTC.

A few counts support this clonotype. The V gene is TRBV7-9, the J gene TRBJ2-3, with D possibly being TRBD1 (5 bases). CDR1 is SEHNR, CDR2 FQNEAQ, per germline (reference sequence). This CDR3 contains 16 residues. The V and J ends lost 5 bases and 0 bases respectively, with 15 bases between them. CDR3 protein: CASSLLGQQSTDTQYF. The CDR3 nucleotides are TGTGCCAGCAGCCTACTGGGGCAGCAGAGCACAGATACGCAGTATTTT.